Here is one TCR beta chain with its context. This record belongs to a study of blood T cell repertoires in COVID-19. Clones were read by immunoSEQ multiplex PCR, and TCRdb kept only the in-frame ones, dropping some. The sample yields about 380,000 clones, more than 80% seen once. This CDR3 contains 16 residues. Trimming took off 1 base at V and 7 bases at J, with 16 bases between the two ends. Looked up from germline, CDR1 is KGHDR and CDR2 is SFDVKD. This chain uses TRBV24-1 with TRBJ2-1; D possibly corresponds to TRBD1 (7 bases). The source material was peripheral blood. The receptor's source is a man in his forties or fifties with acute or convalescent COVID-19. CDR3 residues: CATSDFSQGGRNEQFF. The DNA for the CDR3 is TGTGCCACCAGTGATTTTTCGCAGGGGGGTCGGAATGAGCAGTTCTTC.